The entry below describes one TCR beta chain. The data belong to a study of blood T cell repertoires in COVID-19. At the level of the study: Acute and convalescent COVID-19 specimens originated in the United States, Italy and Spain. The cDNA or gDNA used as material had been derived from T cells, B-cell-depleted T cells, or PBMCs.

Authors' data handling: Researchers report that nucleated cell counts were estimated from reference gene primer amplification. Here immunoSEQ multiplex PCR was the method, and the copy in TCRdb shows in-frame clones only, minus some. The DNA was the basis for D and trimming; V, J and clone size are from that table. In the table there are 200,000 to 300,000 clones, roughly 80% of which are singletons. CDR1 is MNHEY and CDR2 is SVGAGI in the germline V gene. V was trimmed by 5 bases and J by 4 bases, leaving 5 bases between them. The CDR3 covers 12 residues. The sequence was collected from a woman aged 55 to 70 with active or convalescent COVID-19. Material for sequencing was peripheral blood. This sequence joins TRBV6-5 and TRBJ2-2; no clear D gene. This chain's CDR3 is CASSRSTGELFF. The CDR3 DNA follows: TGTGCCAGCAGTAGGAGCACCGGGGAGCTGTTTTTT.